A single sample gave rise to the 20 T cell receptor beta chains below, sequenced in a study of T cell responses to AZD1222 COVID-19 vaccine. Profiled with immunoSEQ multiplex PCR; TCRdb holds only in-frame clones, not every one. The table shows some 130,000 clones, with roughly 86% occurring only once. Here the sequenced sample was peripheral blood, taken 28 days after the second AZD1222 dose. These TCRs come from an adult who received the AZD1222 COVID-19 vaccine.

V usage is TRBV14 and J usage is TRBJ1-2, with unresolved D. This CDR3 is 15 amino acids long. Per the germline V gene, CDR1 is SGHDN and CDR2 is FVKESK. Trimming removed 3 bases at V and 0 bases at J, with 11 bases between. CDR3 loop: CASSQGGRANYGYTF. CDR3 nucleotides: TGTGCCAGCAGCCAGGGTGGAAGGGCTAACTATGGCTACACCTTC.

This chain joins TRBV5-1 and TRBJ2-2, with 7 bases aligning to TRBD1. The CDR3 is 14 amino acids. The germline V gene encodes CDR1 SGHRS and CDR2 YFSETQ. V dropped 5 bases and J dropped 6; count of bases not matched to a gene: 7. The CDR3 DNA sequence: TGCGCCAGCAGAGAACAGGGGTCCGCCGGGGAGCTGTTTTTT. It codes for CASREQGSAGELFF.

The chain couples TRBV28 to TRBJ1-1, with D uncertain. Germline CDR1 MDHEN, CDR2 SYDVKM. The V end lost 7 bases, the J end lost 3 bases, and 12 bases lay between the germline ends. The CDR3 extends over 13 amino acids. Here the CDR3 reads CASTWTGYTEAFF. In DNA, the CDR3 is TGTGCCAGCACCTGGACCGGGTACACTGAAGCTTTCTTT.

The rearrangement links TRBV10-1 to TRBJ1-2, with 9 bases fitting TRBD1. CDR1 is WNHNN, CDR2 SYGVQD, per germline (reference sequence). The CDR3 runs to 16 residues. The trim removed 0 bases at V and 7 bases at J, leaving 9 bases unmatched. As DNA, the CDR3 is TGCGCCAGCAGTGAGTCGCCGGGACAGGGTGCCAGTGGCTACACCTTC. Translating gives CASSESPGQGASGYTF.

V is TRBV4-3 and J is TRBJ1-1; D ambiguous. Between the trimmed V and J ends, which lost 0 bases and 11 bases, there was a span of 13 bases. The CDR3 totals 13 residues. The germline V gene has CDR1 LGHNA and CDR2 YSLEER. This chain's CDR3 is CASSQDFWVEAFF. CDR3 sequence (DNA): TGCGCCAGCAGCCAAGATTTCTGGGTGGAGGCTTTCTTT.

The chain is built from TRBV14 and TRBJ1-5; possible D gene TRBD1, 6 bases. Trimming removed 4 bases at V and 9 bases at J, with 7 bases between. This CDR3 contains 11 residues. Germline V CDR1 and CDR2: SGHDN, FVKESK. The CDR3 coding sequence is TGTGCCAGCAGCCTAGGGGGGCCCCAGCATTTT. Translating gives CASSLGGPQHF.

The V call is TRBV11-2, the J call TRBJ2-7; possible D gene TRBD1, 7 bases. The V gene's germline CDR1 is SGHAT and CDR2 FQNNGV. The CDR3 has 15 amino acids. V lost 1 base and J 2 bases, leaving 12 bases between the germline ends. The CDR3 DNA reads TGTGCCAGCAGCTTAGGCGCAGGGGGGACCTACGAGCAGTACTTC. The encoded protein is CASSLGAGGTYEQYF.

The V and J genes are TRBV18 and TRBJ1-1, with D possibly being TRBD1 (6 bases). CDR1 and CDR2 from the germline V gene are KGHSH and LQKENI. The V end lost 4 bases, the J end lost 0 bases, and 15 bases lay between the germline ends. CDR3 length: 16 amino acids. The CDR3 region is CASSRSVDRLNTEAFF. The DNA of the CDR3 is TGTGCCAGCTCACGATCGGTCGACAGGCTGAACACTGAAGCTTTCTTT.

This sequence joins TRBV11-3 and TRBJ2-7; D perhaps matches TRBD1 (6 bases). Germline CDR1 and CDR2: SGHNT and YENEEA. This CDR3 has 13 residues. V lost 1 base and J 9 bases, leaving 13 bases between the germline ends. In DNA form, the CDR3 reads TGTGCCAGCAGCTTAGGTACAGGGTGGTTGCAGTACTTC. Translated, it gives CASSLGTGWLQYF.

This clone was picked up one time. The chain carries TRBV28 and TRBJ2-1; perhaps TRBD1 as D (6 bases). CDR1 MDHEN and CDR2 SYDVKM come from the germline V gene. V was cut by 2 bases and J by 0 bases, with 20 bases left in between. The CDR3 runs 19 residues. Here the CDR3 DNA reads TGTGCCAGCAGTTTAAGCCTAAGGCTCCAGGGGACCTCCTACAATGAGCAGTTCTTC. Translated: CASSLSLRLQGTSYNEQFF.

The chain links TRBV25-1 to TRBJ1-1; D unresolved. CDR1 is MGHDK and CDR2 is SYGVNS in the germline V gene. The CDR3 covers 14 residues. Trimming stripped 2 bases from V and 4 bases from J, with 11 bases between. CDR3 DNA: TGTGCCAGCAGTGAAGGGGAGAGAAGCACTGAAGCTTTCTTT. This sequence encodes CASSEGERSTEAFF.

This chain connects TRBV14 to TRBJ2-3; D is unclear. Germline loops: CDR1 SGHDN, CDR2 FVKESK. Trimming took 1 base from V and 4 from J, leaving 3 bases between them. CDR3 length: 12 amino acids. The CDR3 here is CASSQGADTQYF. The CDR3 coding sequence is TGTGCCAGCAGCCAAGGGGCAGATACGCAGTATTTT.

The chain uses TRBV4-1 and TRBJ2-1; maybe TRBD2 (6 bases). Trimming cost V 3 bases and J 0 bases, with 12 bases left between them. Germline V gene lookup returns CDR1 MGHRA and CDR2 YSYEKL. The CDR3 length is 16 residues. Here the CDR3 reads CASSHQGGSSYNEQFF. The CDR3 nucleotides read TGCGCCAGCAGCCACCAAGGAGGGAGCTCCTACAATGAGCAGTTCTTC.

This chain links TRBV28 with TRBJ2-2; TRBD1 aligns across 11 bases. CDR3 length equals 14 residues. Germline V lookup: CDR1 MDHEN, CDR2 SYDVKM. The V segment lost 6 bases and the J segment 5 bases; nucleotides outside the gene matches: 2. CDR3 sequence reads: CASRGTGGTGELFF. The CDR3 nucleotides read TGTGCCAGCAGAGGGACAGGGGGAACCGGGGAGCTGTTTTTT. Full variable domain (outside the CDR3, taken from reference TRBV28 and TRBJ2-2): DVKVTQSSRYLVKRTGEKVFLECVQDMDHENMFWYRQDPGLGLRLIYFSYDVKMKEKGDIPEGYSVSREKKERFSLILESASTNQTSMYLCASRGTGGTGELFFGEGSRLTVL.

This chain links TRBV3-1 (or the pseudogene TRBV3-2) with TRBJ1-1; D remains ambiguous. The CDR3 has 14 amino acids. Trimming took 4 bases from V and 2 from J, leaving 11 bases between them. The V gene's germline CDR1 is LGHDT and CDR2 YNNKEL (reference sequence). The CDR3, as DNA: TGTGCCAGCAGCCTCGGGGAGGCTAACACTGAAGCTTTCTTT. Encoded protein: CASSLGEANTEAFF.

The chain carries TRBV5-6 and TRBJ1-2, with D perhaps matching TRBD1 (5 bases). Germline V gene lookup returns CDR1 SGHDT and CDR2 YYEEEE. This CDR3 is built from 15 residues. The V gene lost 3 bases and the J gene lost 2 bases, with 14 bases spanning the gap. DNA of the CDR3: TGTGCCAGCAGCTGGGGAAGGGGAAGGAACTATGGCTACACCTTC. Translation gives CASSWGRGRNYGYTF. The full variable domain, rest sourced from reference TRBV5-6 and TRBJ1-2, is DAGVTQSPTHLIKTRGQQVTLRCSPKSGHDTVSWYQQALGQGPQFIFQYYEEEERQRGNFPDRFSGHQFPNYSSELNVNALLLGDSALYLCASSWGRGRNYGYTFGSGTRLTVV.

This clone was picked up one time. This chain uses TRBV7-2 with TRBJ2-7; 7 bases fit TRBD1. The V gene's germline CDR1 is SGHTA and CDR2 FQGNSA. The CDR3 sequence is 14 residues long. The ends lost 6 bases at V and 6 bases at J; junction bases unmatched: 11. Written as DNA, the CDR3 is TGTGCCAGCAGGGGGACAGTTAGTTTCAGCGAGCAGTACTTC. It codes for CASRGTVSFSEQYF. Using reference TRBV7-2 and TRBJ2-7 for the parts outside the CDR3, the full variable domain is GAGVSQSPSNKVTEKGKDVELRCDPISGHTALYWYRQSLGQGLEFLIYFQGNSAPDKSGLPSDRFSAERTGGSVSTLTIQRTQQEDSAVYLCASRGTVSFSEQYFGPGTRLTVT.

This chain joins TRBV19 and TRBJ1-4, with D perhaps TRBD1 (6 bases). The CDR3 has 15 residues. CDR1 and CDR2 (germline): LNHDA, SQIVND (reference sequence). The germline V and J ends were trimmed by 5 bases and 6 bases, with 16 bases remaining between them. CDR3 loop: CASSPNRAGDEKLFF. CDR3 DNA sequence: TGTGCCAGTAGTCCCAACAGGGCCGGGGATGAAAAACTGTTTTTT.

The chain has TRBV5-1 and TRBJ2-1; D is unclear. This CDR3 has 14 residues. Trimming took 5 bases from V and 5 from J, leaving 14 bases between them. Germline CDR1 and CDR2: SGHRS and YFSETQ. The CDR3 loop reads CASSFPDPNNEQFF. The CDR3 DNA reads as TGCGCCAGCAGTTTCCCCGACCCAAACAATGAGCAGTTCTTC.

The rearrangement uses TRBV10-2 and TRBJ2-3; 7 positions match TRBD2. The V segment lost 3 bases and the J segment 7 bases; nucleotides outside the gene matches: 13. Germline loops: CDR1 WSHSY, CDR2 SAAADI. CDR3 size: 16 residues. CDR3 sequence: CASSDPGRGDEYTQYF. The CDR3 DNA reads as TGCGCCAGCAGTGACCCAGGGAGGGGAGACGAGTATACGCAGTATTTT.